This TCR beta chain emerged from a study of PD-1 blockade in classical Hodgkin lymphoma. Every single patient, without exception, relapsed after autologous stem cell transplantation, and brentuximab vedotin exposure varied. Repertoires were generated with immunoSEQ multiplex PCR, while TCRdb's copy carries only in-frame clones and drops some. The table records 40,000 to 45,000 clones, approximately 70% of them present only once. Trimming at V came to 7 bases and at J to 0 bases, leaving 2 bases not matched to a gene. This CDR3 spans 14 amino acids. Germline V gene lookup returns CDR1 MNHEY and CDR2 SMNVEV (reference sequence).

The receptor comes from a human donor with classical Hodgkin lymphoma. Sequencing was performed on peripheral blood mononuclear cells (PBMCs), taken before the second cycle of nivolumab. The chain is built from TRBV27 and TRBJ2-1; 8 positions match TRBD2. This CDR3 is CASTTSGSYNEQFF. CDR3 sequence (DNA): TGTGCCAGCACCACTAGCGGCTCCTACAATGAGCAGTTCTTC.